This is a list of T cell receptor beta chains from one sample in a study of blood T cell repertoires in COVID-19. Clones were read by immunoSEQ multiplex PCR, and TCRdb kept only the in-frame ones, dropping some. The table lists some 290,000 clones, about 88% of them singletons, with around 10% in the top ten. Sequences were obtained from peripheral blood. The receptors were gathered from a woman aged 30 to 39 with COVID-19, enrolled during active disease. The CDR3 runs from the conserved cysteine through the conserved F or W. A D gene is named only where the DNA matches it firmly. Some rows mark clone size as missing; the rest say once, few, many or name a class of expanded clone.

V gene	J gene	clone size	D gene	CDR3 DNA	CDR3 protein
TRBV9	TRBJ2-7	NA	TRBD1	TGTGCCAGCAGCGTAAGGGACAGGGCTTACGAGCAGTACTTC	CASSVRDRAYEQYF
TRBV6-4	TRBJ1-5	NA	TRBD1	TGTGCCAGCGGAGGCGGGACAGGGGGTTATAGCAATCAGCCCCAGCATTTT	CASGGGTGGYSNQPQHF
TRBV28	TRBJ1-4	NA	TRBD1	TGTGCCAGCAGTTCACCGACTCAGGACAGGGTGGGTGAAAAACTGTTTTTT	CASSSPTQDRVGEKLFF
TRBV10-3	TRBJ1-1	few	NA	TGTGCCATCTCGGGGGTGAACACTGAAGCTTTCTTT	CAISGVNTEAFF
TRBV4-3	TRBJ2-7	NA	TRBD1	TGCGCCAGCAGCCAAGCTAGGGGGCACGGGACAGGTACCTACGAGCAGTACTTC	CASSQARGHGTGTYEQYF
TRBV7-2	TRBJ1-3	NA	NA	TGTGCCAGCAGCGTGGAGTCTGGAAACACCATATATTTT	CASSVESGNTIYF
TRBV2	TRBJ2-1	NA	TRBD2	TGTGCCAGCAGTGAGGGCAGCGGGGACTACAATGAGCAGTTCTTC	CASSEGSGDYNEQFF
TRBV6-2/TRBV6-3	TRBJ1-4	NA	TRBD1	TGTGCCAGCAGTTCCGGGACAGGGGATGAAAAACTGTTTTTT	CASSSGTGDEKLFF
TRBV19	TRBJ2-3	NA	NA	TGTGCCAGTAGTCCCCGCGGGGATACGCAGTATTTT	CASSPRGDTQYF
TRBV5-6	TRBJ2-3	NA	TRBD2	TGTGCCAGCAGCCCGAGGGCGGGAGAAAGCACAGATACGCAGTATTTT	CASSPRAGESTDTQYF
TRBV7-9	TRBJ1-3	NA	NA	TGTGCCAGCAGCTTAGCCAGGGCTGGAAACACCATATATTTT	CASSLARAGNTIYF
TRBV5-6	TRBJ1-5	NA	NA	TGTGCCAGCAGCTTCTCGGGACTCGAAGGGAATCAGCCCCAGCATTTT	CASSFSGLEGNQPQHF
TRBV7-8	TRBJ1-5	NA	NA	TGTGCCAGCAGCTTAGAAGGGAGGAGGAATCAGCCCCAGCATTTT	CASSLEGRRNQPQHF
TRBV19	TRBJ2-2	NA	NA	TGTGCCAGTAGTATTGGGCGGGACACCGGGGAGCTGTTTTTT	CASSIGRDTGELFF
TRBV14	TRBJ2-5	once	TRBD2	TGTGCCAGCAGCCCGGGGACTAGCGGGCTTTTTCCGCCGGAGACCCAGTACTTC	CASSPGTSGLFPPETQYF
TRBV15	TRBJ2-7	few	TRBD1	TGTGCCACCAGCGCCGGGACAGGGGAATTTTACGAGCAGTACTTC	CATSAGTGEFYEQYF